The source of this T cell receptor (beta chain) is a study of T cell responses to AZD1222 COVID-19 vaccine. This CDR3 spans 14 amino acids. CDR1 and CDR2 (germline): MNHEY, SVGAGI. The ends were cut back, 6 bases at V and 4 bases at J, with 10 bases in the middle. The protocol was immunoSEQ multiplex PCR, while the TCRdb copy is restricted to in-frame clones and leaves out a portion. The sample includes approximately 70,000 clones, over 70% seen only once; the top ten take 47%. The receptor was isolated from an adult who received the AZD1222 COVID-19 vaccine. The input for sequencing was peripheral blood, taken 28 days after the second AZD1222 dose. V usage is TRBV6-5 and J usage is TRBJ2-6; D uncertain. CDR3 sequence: CASRGGVGANVLTF. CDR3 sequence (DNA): TGTGCCAGCAGGGGTGGAGTAGGGGCCAACGTCCTGACTTTC.